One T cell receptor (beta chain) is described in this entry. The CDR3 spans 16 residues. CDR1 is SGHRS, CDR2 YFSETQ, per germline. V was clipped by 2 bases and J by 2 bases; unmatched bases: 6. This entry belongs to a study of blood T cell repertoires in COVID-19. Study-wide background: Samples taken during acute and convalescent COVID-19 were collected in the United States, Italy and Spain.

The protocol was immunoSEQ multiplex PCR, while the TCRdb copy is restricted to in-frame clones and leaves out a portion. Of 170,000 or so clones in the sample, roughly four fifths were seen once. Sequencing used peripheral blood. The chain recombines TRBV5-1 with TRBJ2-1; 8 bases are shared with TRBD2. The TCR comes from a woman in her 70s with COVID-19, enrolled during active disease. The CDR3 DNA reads TGCGCCAGCAGCTTAGGTAGCGGGGAACCCTACAATGAGCAGTTCTTC. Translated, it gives CASSLGSGEPYNEQFF.